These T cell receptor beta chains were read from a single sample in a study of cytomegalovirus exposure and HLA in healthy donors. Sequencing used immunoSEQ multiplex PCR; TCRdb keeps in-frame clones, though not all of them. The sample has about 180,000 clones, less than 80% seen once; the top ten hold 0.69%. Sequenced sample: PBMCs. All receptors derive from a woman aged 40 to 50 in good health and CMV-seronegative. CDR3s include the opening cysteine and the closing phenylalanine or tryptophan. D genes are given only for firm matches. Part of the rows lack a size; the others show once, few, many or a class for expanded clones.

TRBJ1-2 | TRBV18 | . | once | TGTGCCAGCTCACGATCGATGGGGGCGCTGAGCTATGGCTACACCTTC | CASSRSMGALSYGYTF
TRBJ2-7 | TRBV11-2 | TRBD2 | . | TGTGCCAGCAGCTCCACCGGACTAGGCTACGAGCAGTACTTC | CASSSTGLGYEQYF
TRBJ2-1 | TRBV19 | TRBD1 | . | TGTGCCAGTAGTACAGGACAGGGGGCGGGGGATGAGCAGTTCTTC | CASSTGQGAGDEQFF
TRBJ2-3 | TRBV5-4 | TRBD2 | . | TGTGCCAGCAGCCCCCGCTTAGGGAGGGATGTAGATACGCAGTATTTT | CASSPRLGRDVDTQYF
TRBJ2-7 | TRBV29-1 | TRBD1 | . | TGCAGCGTTGGGGCTTGGACAGGGGGCAGCGAGCAGTACTTC | CSVGAWTGGSEQYF
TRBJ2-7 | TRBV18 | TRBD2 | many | TGTGCCAGCTCACCAGTCGGCGGGAGTAACGAGCAGTACTTC | CASSPVGGSNEQYF
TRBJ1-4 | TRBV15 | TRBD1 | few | TGTGCCACCAGCAGAGTAACAGGGGCAACTAATGAAAAACTGTTTTTT | CATSRVTGATNEKLFF
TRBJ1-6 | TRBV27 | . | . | TGTGCCAGCAAGGGCCGTCAGGGGCAGGGTTCACCCCTCCACTTT | CASKGRQGQGSPLHF
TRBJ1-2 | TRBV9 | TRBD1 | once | TGTGCCAGCAGTGGGACAGGGGGCGGTGGCTACACCTTC | CASSGTGGGGYTF
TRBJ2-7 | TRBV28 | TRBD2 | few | TGTGCCAGCAGTTTAACGGGAGGGCCCGACTACGAGCAGTACTTC | CASSLTGGPDYEQYF
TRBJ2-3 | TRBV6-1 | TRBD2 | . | TGTGCCAGCAGTGACAGTATAGCGGGGGGGCTGGATACGCAGTATTTT | CASSDSIAGGLDTQYF
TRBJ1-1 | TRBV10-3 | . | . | TGTGCCCTCCGTACAGGGACCAACACTGAAGCTTTCTTT | CALRTGTNTEAFF